Listed below are T cell receptor beta chains from one sample, sequenced in a study of blood T cell repertoires in COVID-19. Some clones are missing from TCRdb's copy, which holds only in-frame ones; the method was immunoSEQ multiplex PCR. The repertoire holds roughly 87,000 clones, nearly 90% seen once, with approximately 5.2% in the top ten. Sequenced input: peripheral blood. Every receptor here comes from a woman older than 75 with active COVID-19. Each CDR3 is given with its conserved first and last residue. A D gene is named only where the DNA matches it firmly. The size entry is marked missing in some rows and otherwise reads once, few, many or a size class.

>TRBJ2-1|few|.|TRBV11-2
CASSQSGATTFF
TGTGCCAGCAGCCAATCAGGCGCTACCACGTTCTTC
>TRBJ2-5|.|.|TRBV18
CASSPPSLETQYF
TGTGCCAGCTCACCACCGTCTTTAGAGACCCAGTACTTC
>TRBJ2-7|.|TRBD2|TRBV4-3
CASSHLTGRKQYF
TGCGCCAGCAGCCACTTAACCGGGAGGAAGCAGTACTTC
>TRBJ2-1|.|.|TRBV6-2/TRBV6-3
CASSPWRSSYNEQFF
TGTGCCAGCAGTCCCTGGCGGTCCTCCTACAATGAGCAGTTCTTC
>TRBJ1-4|.|TRBD1|TRBV2
CASRGQGLRDEKLFF
TGTGCCAGCAGAGGACAGGGCTTAAGGGATGAAAAACTGTTTTTT
>TRBJ2-7|.|TRBD1|TRBV12-3/TRBV12-4
CASSVTGYEQYF
TGTGCCAGCAGTGTGACAGGGTACGAGCAGTACTTC
>TRBJ1-6|.|.|TRBV28
CASSFSGYRIGNSPLHF
TGTGCCAGCAGTTTTTCAGGGTATAGGATAGGTAATTCACCCCTCCACTTT
>TRBJ2-5|.|.|TRBV4-1
CASSQDLVETQYF
TGCGCCAGCAGCCAAGATCTCGTGGAGACCCAGTACTTC
>TRBJ2-7|once|.|TRBV4-3
CASSQDWGTSYEQYF
TGCGCCAGCAGCCAAGATTGGGGCACGAGCTACGAGCAGTACTTC
>TRBJ2-1|.|TRBD2|TRBV9
CASSVEVASGHNEQFF
TGTGCCAGCAGCGTAGAGGTGGCTAGCGGACACAATGAGCAGTTCTTC
>TRBJ2-7|.|.|TRBV27
CASSLTRDPRGNEQYF
TGTGCCAGCAGTCTAACCCGGGACCCCAGGGGCAACGAGCAGTACTTC
>TRBJ2-3|.|TRBD2|TRBV28
CASTGTSIDTQYF
TGTGCCAGCACCGGGACTAGTATCGATACGCAGTATTTT
>TRBJ1-2|.|.|TRBV19
CASSIWKGDSYGYTF
TGTGCCAGTAGTATTTGGAAAGGGGACTCCTATGGCTACACCTTC
>TRBJ2-1|.|TRBD2|TRBV9
CASSALRLAGTSYNEQFF
TGTGCCAGCAGCGCCCTTCGGTTAGCGGGAACCTCCTACAATGAGCAGTTCTTC
>TRBJ2-7|.|TRBD1|TRBV28
CASSFRAFGQALLEQYF
TGTGCCAGCAGTTTCAGGGCTTTTGGACAGGCTCTCCTCGAGCAGTACTTC
>TRBJ2-7|.|.|TRBV15
CATSREFDGGGALQLHYEQYF
TGTGCCACCAGCAGAGAGTTTGATGGTGGGGGCGCCTTACAACTACACTACGAGCAGTACTTC
>TRBJ2-3|.|TRBD2|TRBV7-3
CASSSSGRAPDTQYF
TGTGCCAGCAGCTCTAGCGGGAGGGCCCCAGATACGCAGTATTTT
>TRBJ1-6|.|TRBD1|TRBV7-9
CASQLPGQGASSPLHF
TGTGCCAGCCAACTCCCGGGACAGGGGGCGAGCTCACCCCTCCACTTT
>TRBJ1-4|.|.|TRBV5-6
CASSAFTGWEKLFF
TGTGCCAGCAGCGCATTCACAGGGTGGGAAAAACTGTTTTTT
>TRBJ2-2|.|TRBD2|TRBV5-1
CASSTYIAGANTGELFF
TGCGCCAGCAGTACCTACATAGCGGGAGCGAACACCGGGGAGCTGTTTTTT
>TRBJ2-7|.|TRBD2|TRBV5-6
CASNFMTSGLYEQYF
TGTGCCAGCAACTTCATGACTAGCGGACTCTACGAGCAGTACTTC
>TRBJ1-1|.|TRBD1|TRBV2
CASIKQGATEAFF
TGTGCCAGCATAAAGCAGGGGGCCACTGAAGCTTTCTTT
>TRBJ1-1|.|.|TRBV14
CASSQDWWGTGSESFF
.
>TRBJ2-1|.|TRBD2|TRBV27
CASSPTSGRIVYNEQFF
TGTGCCAGCAGTCCCACTAGCGGGAGGATAGTCTACAATGAGCAGTTCTTC
>TRBJ1-1|.|TRBD1|TRBV15
CATSRAVGTGMNTEAFF
TGTGCCACCAGCAGGGCCGTGGGGACAGGGATGAACACTGAAGCTTTCTTT
>TRBJ2-2|.|.|TRBV11-2
CASSPGGELFF
TGTGCCAGCAGCCCGGGGGGGGAGCTGTTTTTT
>TRBJ2-7|.|TRBD2|TRBV5-4
CASSPNLAGAQEQYF
TGTGCCAGCAGCCCTAATCTAGCGGGAGCTCAGGAGCAGTACTTC
>TRBJ2-1|.|.|TRBV29-1
CSVDKAGNNEQFF
TGCAGCGTTGATAAGGCGGGGAACAATGAGCAGTTCTTC
>TRBJ1-5|.|.|TRBV15
CATSPDTYQPQHF
TGTGCCACCAGCCCCGACACCTATCAGCCCCAGCATTTT
>TRBJ2-2|.|.|TRBV2
CASSVTRVGTGELFF
TGTGCCAGCAGTGTGACCAGGGTAGGCACCGGGGAGCTGTTTTTT
>TRBJ2-2|.|TRBD2|TRBV19
CASSTSGLVTGELFF
TGTGCCAGTAGCACTTCCGGACTAGTGACCGGGGAGCTGTTTTTT
>TRBJ2-1|.|TRBD1|TRBV5-4
CASIGGQGAYNEQFF
TGTGCCAGCATCGGTGGACAGGGGGCCTACAATGAGCAGTTCTTC
>TRBJ2-2|.|TRBD2|TRBV6-1
CASSEWGGSNTGELFF
TGTGCCAGCAGTGAATGGGGGGGATCGAACACCGGGGAGCTGTTTTTT
>TRBJ2-7|.|TRBD1|TRBV11-2
CASSPRGRRPGQGGFEQYF
TGTGCCAGCAGCCCCAGGGGCCGACGGCCGGGACAGGGGGGATTCGAGCAGTACTTC
>TRBJ2-1|.|.|TRBV7-8
CASSHRDGEQFF
TGTGCCAGCAGCCACAGGGATGGGGAGCAGTTCTTC
>TRBJ1-4|.|.|TRBV18
CASSPSVTTNEKLFF
TGTGCCAGCTCACCATCAGTTACAACTAATGAAAAACTGTTTTTT
>TRBJ2-5|.|TRBD2|TRBV2
CASSEGGEETQYF
TGTGCCAGCAGTGAGGGAGGGGAAGAGACCCAGTACTTC
>TRBJ1-2|.|.|TRBV3-1/TRBV3-2
CASSQEGRGYTF
TGTGCCAGCAGCCAAGAGGGGCGAGGCTACACCTTC
>TRBJ1-4|.|.|TRBV28
CASSLGQLNEKLFF
TGTGCCAGCAGTTTAGGGCAGCTGAATGAAAAACTGTTTTTT
>TRBJ2-7|.|TRBD1|TRBV15
CATSGRQGAYEQYF
TGTGCCACCAGCGGCCGACAGGGTGCCTACGAGCAGTACTTC
>TRBJ2-1|.|.|TRBV11-3
CASSISDRSYNEQFF
TGTGCCAGCAGCATTAGCGACCGCTCCTACAATGAGCAGTTCTTC
>TRBJ2-1|.|TRBD2|TRBV27
CASSGWEGSRVYNEQFF
TGTGCCAGCAGTGGGTGGGAGGGATCCCGAGTCTACAATGAGCAGTTCTTC
>TRBJ1-3|.|TRBD1|TRBV7-9
CASSLPGGNTIYF
TGTGCCAGCAGCTTACCAGGGGGTAACACCATATATTTT
>TRBJ1-2|.|TRBD1|TRBV5-1
CASTPVTGGAGGYTF
TGCGCCAGCACCCCGGTGACAGGGGGCGCGGGCGGCTACACCTTC
>TRBJ2-7|.|.|TRBV24-1
CATSDSLAYEQYF
TGTGCCACCAGTGACTCCCTCGCGTACGAGCAGTACTTC
>TRBJ2-7|once|.|TRBV28
CASSLGTSSSYEQYF
TGTGCCAGCAGTTTAGGAACTAGCTCGTCCTACGAGCAGTACTTC
>TRBJ1-3|.|.|TRBV18
CASSPPRAGGNTIYF
TGTGCCAGCTCACCCCCCAGGGCAGGGGGAAACACCATATATTTT
>TRBJ1-6|.|.|TRBV18
CASSPIATSNSPLHF
TGTGCCAGCTCACCAATCGCTACTTCTAATTCACCCCTCCACTTT
>TRBJ2-1|.|TRBD2|TRBV27
CASSSRHLAGGPNEQFF
TGTGCCAGCAGTTCCCGCCACCTAGCGGGAGGCCCCAATGAGCAGTTCTTC
>TRBJ2-1|once|.|TRBV6-1
CASSEHGTYNEQFF
TGTGCCAGCAGTGAACACGGGACCTACAATGAGCAGTTCTTC
>TRBJ1-4|.|TRBD1|TRBV4-1
CASSQIGRTGGNEKLFF
TGCGCCAGCAGCCAAATCGGGAGGACAGGGGGTAATGAAAAACTGTTTTTT
>TRBJ2-2|once|TRBD2|TRBV25-1
CASSDPRLAGDNTGELFF
TGTGCCAGCAGTGACCCTCGGTTGGCGGGAGACAACACCGGGGAGCTGTTTTTT
>TRBJ2-2|.|.|TRBV7-3
CASSVRARVDGTGELFF
TGTGCCAGCAGCGTAAGGGCCAGGGTTGATGGGACCGGGGAGCTGTTTTTT
>TRBJ1-4|.|.|TRBV5-1
CASSFSATNEKLFF
TGCGCCAGCAGCTTTTCTGCAACTAATGAAAAACTGTTTTTT
>TRBJ1-1|few|TRBD1|TRBV5-1
CASSGQDFGRAEAFF
TGCGCCAGCAGCGGACAGGACTTCGGTAGGGCTGAAGCTTTCTTT
>TRBJ2-7|.|TRBD1|TRBV5-1
CASSFLGQGLTDEQYF
TGCGCCAGCAGCTTCTTGGGACAGGGGTTGACGGACGAGCAGTACTTC
>TRBJ2-3|once|.|TRBV6-5
CASSFSGTDTQYF
TGTGCCAGCAGTTTCTCCGGCACAGATACGCAGTATTTT
>TRBJ2-2|few|TRBD2|TRBV4-2
CASSQGAGESVGGELFF
TGTGCCAGCAGCCAAGGCGCGGGGGAATCGGTGGGCGGGGAGCTGTTTTTT
>TRBJ1-4|.|TRBD1|TRBV19
CASKGQAVNEKLFF
TGTGCCAGTAAGGGACAGGCCGTGAATGAAAAACTGTTTTTT
>TRBJ2-1|few|TRBD2|TRBV2
CASMGLGFNEQFF
TGTGCCAGCATGGGACTAGGCTTCAATGAGCAGTTCTTC